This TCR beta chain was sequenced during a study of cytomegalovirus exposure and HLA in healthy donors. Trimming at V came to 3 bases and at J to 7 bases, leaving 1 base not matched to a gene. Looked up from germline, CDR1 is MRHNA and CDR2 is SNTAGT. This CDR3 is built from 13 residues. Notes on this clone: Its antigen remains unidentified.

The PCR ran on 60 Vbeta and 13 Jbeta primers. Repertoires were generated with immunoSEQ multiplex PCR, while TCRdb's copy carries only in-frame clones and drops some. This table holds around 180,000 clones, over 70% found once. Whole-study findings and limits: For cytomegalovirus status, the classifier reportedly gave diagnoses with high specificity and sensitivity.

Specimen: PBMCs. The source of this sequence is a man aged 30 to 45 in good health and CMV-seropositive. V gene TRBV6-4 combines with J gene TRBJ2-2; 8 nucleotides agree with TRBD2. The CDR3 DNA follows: TGTGCCAGCAGTGAGCGGGAGGTCGGGGAGCTGTTTTTT. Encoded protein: CASSEREVGELFF.